These 21 T cell receptor beta chains originate from one sample sequenced in a study of spatial heterogeneity in lung cancer. Notes on the study in general: Intratumoral expanded alpha and beta TCR counts were found to track tumor mutation counts.

These TCRs are of unknown antigen specificity. This sample's time point: sample taken at primary tumor resection. In TCRdb, the 5' RACE reads were re-called with MiXCR into one record per CDR3 protein. This table holds about 22,000 distinct CDR3 sequences, over 7.5% found once. Sequencing was performed on lung tumor tissue, taken at surgery. The origin of the receptors is a male donor with early-stage non-small cell lung cancer.

This clonotype appeared once. The V and J genes are TRBV7-9 and TRBJ2-5, with no clear D. Germline CDR1 and CDR2: SEHNR and FQNEAQ (reference sequence). The CDR3 runs to 15 residues. V was trimmed by 0 bases and J by 2 bases, leaving 10 bases between them. The CDR3 bases are TGTGCCAGCAGCTTAGCGGGCACCCGACAAGAGACCCAGTACTTC. Residues: CASSLAGTRQETQYF.

This clonotype was seen just once. J is TRBJ2-3 and V is TRBV19, with 7 bases that match TRBD2. The J segment lost 7 bases and the V segment lost 4 bases, leaving 8 bases of the junction unmatched. Germline values: CDR1 LNHDA, CDR2 SQIVND (reference sequence). The CDR3 runs 14 residues. The CDR3 loop reads CASSTFRLANTQYF. The CDR3 nucleotides read TGTGCCAGTAGTACTTTCCGACTAGCTAATACGCAGTATTTT.

This clonotype was seen only a few times. The genes are TRBV20-1 and TRBJ2-3; 14 bases line up with TRBD2. This CDR3 has 14 residues. With V trimmed by 5 bases and J by 6 bases, 4 bases remained unmatched. Germline V gene sequence: CDR1 DFQATT, CDR2 SNEGSKA (reference sequence). CDR3 DNA: TGCAGTGCTGCCAGACTAGCGGGGGGGGATACGCAGTATTTT. Translating it yields CSAARLAGGDTQYF.

By proportion, this clonotype is medium-sized. CDR3: CATSDLGGMGADTQYF. CDR3 nucleotide sequence: TGTGCCACCAGTGATTTGGGCGGGATGGGAGCAGATACGCAGTATTTT. The gene calls are TRBV24-1 and TRBJ2-3; a weak D match, TRBD2 (6 bases). This CDR3 is built from 16 residues. CDR1 is KGHDR, CDR2 SFDVKD, per germline. V lost 0 bases, J lost 4 bases, and 13 bases lay in between.

Judged by abundance, this clonotype is medium-sized. V is TRBV27 and J is TRBJ2-3; D remains ambiguous. V lost 2 bases and J 5 bases, leaving 8 bases between the germline ends. Germline CDR1 is MNHEY and CDR2 is SMNVEV (reference sequence). This CDR3 has 13 amino acids. The CDR3 DNA reads TGTGCCAGCAGTTTAAGGCGTCAAGATACGCAGTATTTT. Protein product: CASSLRRQDTQYF.

In its sample, this clonotype was seen a few times. V and J are TRBV5-1 and TRBJ2-7; D gene unclear. In germline, CDR1 is SGHRS, CDR2 YFSETQ. The V and J ends lost 4 bases and 4 bases respectively, with 9 bases between them. The CDR3 is made up of 12 amino acids. The CDR3 region is CASSRNGYEQYF. The CDR3 DNA reads TGCGCCAGCAGCCGGAACGGATACGAGCAGTACTTC.

This clonotype is categorized as medium-sized (0.01 to 0.1%). The chain couples TRBV4-2 to TRBJ2-1; TRBD2 might be the D (5 bases). Between the trimmed V and J ends, which lost 4 bases and 8 bases, there was a span of 18 bases. This CDR3 spans 15 amino acids. Per the germline V gene, CDR1 is LGHNA and CDR2 is YNFKEQ. CDR3 DNA: TGTGCCAGCAGCCTATCTGGGAGAGAGGGCGATGAGCAGTTCTTC. Translation: CASSLSGREGDEQFF.

This clonotype was counted ten times or more. This chain links TRBV20-1 with TRBJ1-5, with a tentative D call TRBD1 (5 bases). Germline V CDR1 and CDR2: DFQATT, SNEGSKA (reference sequence). The CDR3 is made up of 15 amino acids. V lost 2 bases and J 2 bases, leaving 13 bases between the germline ends. CDR3: CSARRPGSGNQPQHF. The CDR3 region has the DNA TGCAGTGCTAGACGTCCAGGGTCAGGCAATCAGCCCCAGCATTTT.

This chain links TRBV7-9 with TRBJ1-3; 8 bases agree with TRBD1. Trimming removed 5 bases from V and 2 bases from J; junction bases left unmatched: 8. Germline V gives CDR1 SEHNR, CDR2 FQNEAQ (reference sequence). This CDR3 has 16 residues. The CDR3 DNA reads as TGTGCCAGCAGCCGAGGACAGGGAAGAACTGGAAACACCATATATTTT. Amino acids: CASSRGQGRTGNTIYF.

This clonotype is classed as medium-sized. The V call is TRBV28, the J call TRBJ1-2, with D maybe TRBD1 (6 bases). The CDR3 is 16 residues long. Germline V lookup: CDR1 MDHEN, CDR2 SYDVKM. V was trimmed by 5 bases and J by 6 bases, leaving 22 bases between them. The CDR3 protein is CASSPGTSSPYHGYTF. In DNA, the CDR3 is TGTGCCAGCAGTCCCGGGACATCGAGCCCTTACCATGGCTACACCTTC.

This clonotype was seen at least ten times. The chain employs TRBV20-1 and TRBJ1-1; D possibly corresponds to TRBD1 (6 bases). CDR1 is DFQATT, CDR2 SNEGSKA, per germline (reference sequence). This CDR3 has 15 residues. The V gene lost 6 bases and the J gene lost 1 base, with 18 bases spanning the gap. The CDR3 DNA sequence: TGCAGTGCAGCGGGTCAGGGACATTCGAACACTGAAGCTTTCTTT. Its translation: CSAAGQGHSNTEAFF.

This clonotype is deemed medium-sized (0.01 to 0.1%). V gene TRBV29-1 combines with J gene TRBJ2-2; D may be TRBD2 (5 bases). Germline lookup yields CDR1 SQVTM and CDR2 ANQGSEA. Trimming stripped 3 bases from V and 6 bases from J, with 14 bases between. The CDR3 extends over 14 amino acids. CDR3 DNA sequence: TGCAGCGTTGAGAGGGCAGCCTTGGCCGGGGAGCTGTTTTTT. Its translation is CSVERAALAGELFF.

Ten or more counts support this clonotype. This chain connects TRBV28 to TRBJ1-2, with no clear D. The CDR3 has 11 residues. Looked up from germline, CDR1 is MDHEN and CDR2 is SYDVKM. V lost 4 bases and J 8 bases, leaving 8 bases between the germline ends. In nucleotides, the CDR3 is TGTGCCAGCAGTTCCGGTCGAGGCTACACCTTC. The encoded protein is CASSSGRGYTF.

This clonotype came up a few times. The chain is built from TRBV18 and TRBJ2-7; TRBD2 matches 13 bases. J was trimmed by 0 bases and V by 4 bases; bases with no gene match: 6. The germline gives CDR1 KGHSH, CDR2 LQKENI. The CDR3 loop spans 17 amino acids. CDR3 DNA: TGTGCCAGCTCACGTGGGACTAGCGGGGAGAGCTCCTACGAGCAGTACTTC. It translates to CASSRGTSGESSYEQYF.

Ten or more counts support this clonotype. This sequence joins TRBV5-4 and TRBJ2-2; D gene uncertain. The CDR3 covers 14 residues. Germline loops: CDR1 SGHNT, CDR2 YYREEE (reference sequence). Trimming left V 4 bases short and J 1 base short, with 8 bases between. The CDR3 DNA reads as TGTGCCAGCAGCCCTTATGTGAACACCGGGGAGCTGTTTTTT. Translating it yields CASSPYVNTGELFF.

The chain uses TRBV7-2 and TRBJ2-1; D is unresolved. The CDR3 contains 15 residues. Trimming cost V 1 base and J 8 bases, with 15 bases left between them. CDR1 and CDR2 (germline): SGHTA, FQGNSA. This CDR3 is CASSLGLLATYEQFF. Here the CDR3 DNA reads TGTGCCAGCAGCTTAGGTCTCCTCGCTACCTATGAGCAGTTCTTC.

The chain is built from TRBV7-9 and TRBJ2-7; 12 bases align to TRBD2. The CDR3 loop spans 16 amino acids. V lost 5 bases and J lost 4; bases outside the gene matches: 9. CDR1 is SEHNR, CDR2 FQNEAQ, per germline (reference sequence). CDR3: CASSPTSGSTVYEQYF. CDR3 nucleotide sequence: TGTGCCAGCAGCCCGACTAGCGGGAGTACAGTGTACGAGCAGTACTTC. The full variable domain, its missing parts supplied by reference TRBV7-9 and TRBJ2-7, is DTGVSQNPRHKITKRGQNVTFRCDPISEHNRLYWYRQTLGQGPEFLTYFQNEAQLEKSRLLSDRFSAERPKGSFSTLEIQRTEQGDSAMYLCASSPTSGSTVYEQYFGPGTRLTVT.

This sequence joins TRBV7-8 and TRBJ2-7, with D tentatively TRBD1 (6 bases). CDR1 is SGHVS, CDR2 FQNEAQ, per germline. V was cut by 2 bases and J by 0 bases, with 14 bases left in between. CDR3 size: 16 residues. The DNA of the CDR3 is TGTGCCAGCAGCTTAAGAGGTGCAGGGGCCTCCTACGAGCAGTACTTC. It translates to CASSLRGAGASYEQYF.

This clonotype was picked up a small number of times. The chain joins TRBV5-4 to TRBJ2-6; D remains unclear. Germline lookup yields CDR1 SGHNT and CDR2 YYREEE (reference sequence). CDR3 length: 15 amino acids. V dropped 1 base and J dropped 4 bases, with 9 bases sitting between them. CDR3 sequence: CASSLMQAGANVLTF. CDR3 in DNA: TGTGCCAGCAGCTTGATGCAGGCCGGGGCCAACGTCCTGACTTTC.

The sample holds a few counts of this clonotype. The chain joins TRBV5-1 to TRBJ1-2, with D possibly matching TRBD1 (5 bases). Germline-derived CDR1 and CDR2 are SGHRS and YFSETQ. The CDR3 loop spans 14 amino acids. V was trimmed by 4 bases and J by 8 bases, leaving 18 bases between them. CDR3 coding DNA: TGCGCCAGCAGCCCGATCCGGGGCCTTGAGGGCTACACCTTC. Encoded protein: CASSPIRGLEGYTF. Full variable domain (missing parts from reference TRBV5-1 and TRBJ1-2): KAGVTQTPRYLIKTRGQQVTLSCSPISGHRSVSWYQQTPGQGLQFLFEYFSETQRNKGNFPGRFSGRQFSNSRSEMNVSTLELGDSALYLCASSPIRGLEGYTFGSGTRLTVV.

This clonotype was picked up many times. This chain joins TRBV19 and TRBJ2-3; possible D gene TRBD1, 5 bases. In germline, CDR1 is LNHDA, CDR2 SQIVND (reference sequence). The CDR3 length is 14 residues. Trimming took 4 bases from V and 8 from J, leaving 16 bases between them. The DNA of the CDR3 is TGTGCCAGTAGTACCGGACGACAGTTTGCTACGCAGTATTTT. This translates into CASSTGRQFATQYF.